A single sample is the source of the 15 T cell receptor beta chains below, sequenced in a study of blood T cell repertoires in COVID-19 (dated by TCRdb to 2020 to 2021). The protocol used for the library was the immunoSEQ multiplex PCR assay. TCRdb's version of the immuneACCESS table is confined to in-frame rearrangements and falls short of the full clone set. An unresolved V gene accounts for under half of the shortfall where checked; the remainder is of unknown origin. The sample table holds around 480,000 clones, of which 88% were seen once. Clones ranked in the top ten supply around 12% of the sample. Sequencing was done on a sample of peripheral blood. The source is a woman between 45 and 60 years old with COVID-19, enrolled during active disease.

The CDR3 sequence is CASSLAGRAGNTIYF. The CDR3 DNA reads as TGTGCCAGCAGCTTGGCCGGGCGGGCTGGAAACACCATATATTTT. The chain is built from TRBV5-5 and TRBJ1-3; D remains ambiguous. V was cut by 0 bases and J by 2 bases, with 9 bases left in between. CDR1 and CDR2 (germline): SGHKS, YYEKEE (reference sequence). This CDR3 spans 15 amino acids.

This chain links TRBV6-5 with TRBJ2-3, with D maybe TRBD2 (5 bases). Trimming took 2 bases from V and 0 from J, leaving 6 bases between them. CDR1 MNHEY and CDR2 SVGAGI come from the germline V gene. CDR3 size: 14 residues. The CDR3 DNA follows: TGTGCCAGCAGTTACGCGGGTAGCACAGATACGCAGTATTTT. Translation: CASSYAGSTDTQYF.

The chain has TRBV5-4 and TRBJ2-3; 7 positions match TRBD2. V was pared by 5 bases and J by 1 base, with 1 base of the junction left unmatched. From germline, CDR1 is SGHNT and CDR2 YYREEE (reference sequence). The CDR3 covers 13 residues. The CDR3 region is CASRGRGTDTQYF. For the CDR3, the DNA is TGTGCCAGCAGGGGGAGGGGCACAGATACGCAGTATTTT.

The V and J genes are TRBV10-2 and TRBJ1-4; TRBD1 matches 7 bases. With V trimmed by 6 bases and J by 6 bases, 7 bases remained unmatched. The germline V gene has CDR1 WSHSY and CDR2 SAAADI. CDR3 length: 14 residues. The CDR3 sequence: CASRETGRDEKLFF. As DNA, the CDR3 is TGCGCCAGCAGAGAGACAGGGAGGGATGAAAAACTGTTTTTT.

V gene TRBV10-2 combines with J gene TRBJ2-7, with D possibly matching TRBD1 (7 bases). V lost 5 bases, J lost 6 bases, and 23 bases lay in between. The CDR3 spans 16 residues. CDR1 is WSHSY, CDR2 SAAADI, per germline. The CDR3 region has the DNA TGCGCCAGCAGTCGAGGAGGGGCAGGGGGAGGAGGCGAGCAGTACTTC. It translates to CASSRGGAGGGGEQYF.

The V gene is TRBV7-9, the J gene TRBJ2-3, with D tentatively TRBD2 (5 bases). Germline V CDR1 and CDR2: SEHNR, FQNEAQ (reference sequence). The CDR3 covers 14 residues. V was shortened by 6 bases and J by 3 bases, with 13 bases between the two germline ends. The CDR3 region has the DNA TGTGCCAGCAGTCTTAGCGACGAAACAGATACGCAGTATTTT. Residues: CASSLSDETDTQYF.

This chain uses TRBV6-5 with TRBJ1-1; tentatively, D is TRBD1 (6 bases). CDR1 is MNHEY, CDR2 SVGAGI, per germline. The ends were cut back, 6 bases at V and 5 bases at J, with 19 bases in the middle. The CDR3 has 15 amino acids. The CDR3 here is CASSRGPVQGTEAFF. CDR3 nucleotides: TGTGCCAGCAGCCGGGGCCCGGTACAGGGTACTGAAGCTTTCTTT.

The chain joins TRBV6-1 to TRBJ2-1; D might be TRBD1 (6 bases). Germline CDR1 is MNHNS and CDR2 is SASEGT. V gave up 3 bases and J gave up 2 bases, with 11 bases separating them. CDR3 size: 15 residues. The DNA for the CDR3 is TGTGCCAGCAGTGAGCATACAGGGACCTACAATGAGCAGTTCTTC. Its protein product is CASSEHTGTYNEQFF.

This sequence joins TRBV6-5 and TRBJ2-1, with D maybe TRBD2 (6 bases). The CDR3 loop spans 15 amino acids. Germline CDR1 reads MNHEY; CDR2 reads SVGAGI. V was shortened by 6 bases and J by 1 base, with 13 bases between the two germline ends. The CDR3 DNA is TGTGCCAGCAGCCCCGACAGCGGGTCCTACAATGAGCAGTTCTTC. This gives the protein CASSPDSGSYNEQFF.

This rearrangement joins TRBV12-5 to TRBJ2-3; 9 bases are a match to TRBD2. The CDR3 has 16 residues. The germline CDR1 and CDR2 sequences are LGHNT and FRNRAP. The junction had 2 bases not matched to a gene; V was cut back by 0 bases and J by 1 base. CDR3 DNA sequence: TGTGCTAGTGGTTTGGTTAGCGGGGGAGGCACAGATACGCAGTATTTT. The encoded protein is CASGLVSGGGTDTQYF. Complete variable domain (other parts from reference TRBV12-5 and TRBJ2-3): DARVTQTPRHKVTEMGQEVTMRCQPILGHNTVFWYRQTMMQGLELLAYFRNRAPLDDSGMPKDRFSAEMPDATLATLKIQPSEPRDSAVYFCASGLVSGGGTDTQYFGPGTRLTVL.

CDR3 bases: TGTGCCAGCAGTCCCATTTCTGGGGCCAACGTCCTGACTTTC. It translates to CASSPISGANVLTF. This rearrangement joins TRBV6-5 to TRBJ2-6; D unclear. V lost 5 bases and J 1 base, leaving 6 bases between the germline ends. CDR1 MNHEY and CDR2 SVGAGI come from the germline V gene. CDR3 length: 14 amino acids.

This clone turned up a few times. The CDR3 protein is CASSFNGGNTEAFF. In DNA form, the CDR3 reads TGCGCCAGCAGCTTTAATGGGGGCAACACTGAAGCTTTCTTT. This chain connects TRBV5-1 to TRBJ1-1; possibly TRBD1 for D (6 bases). The CDR3 runs to 14 residues. Germline V gene lookup returns CDR1 SGHRS and CDR2 YFSETQ. Trimming left V 2 bases short and J 2 bases short, with 10 bases between.

Turning to this clone: Mismatch with germline at one junction end may stem from a read error. J is TRBJ1-1 and V is TRBV5-4, with 8 bases matching TRBD1. The CDR3 contains 15 residues. Germline values: CDR1 SGHNT, CDR2 YYREEE (reference sequence). The CDR3 protein is CASRLDRASNTEAFF. The DNA of the CDR3 is TGTGCCAGCAGGTTGGACAGGGCGTCCAACACTGAAGCTTTCTTT.

The V and J genes are TRBV6-5 and TRBJ2-7; tentatively, D is TRBD2 (6 bases). Trimming left V 10 bases short and J 3 bases short, with 16 bases between. The CDR3 covers 13 residues. The V gene's germline CDR1 is MNHEY and CDR2 SVGAGI. The CDR3 loop is CATTSGSLYEQYF. CDR3 sequence (DNA): TGTGCCACAACCAGCGGGTCTCTCTACGAGCAGTACTTC.

This clone came up once. The rearrangement joins TRBV19 to TRBJ2-2; 9 positions match TRBD1. The CDR3 length is 15 residues. Unmatched junction bases numbered 10, after V lost 7 bases and J lost 7 bases. CDR1 LNHDA and CDR2 SQIVND come from the germline V gene (reference sequence). CDR3 residues: CASTPAQGANGELFF. CDR3 sequence (DNA): TGTGCCAGTACTCCGGCACAGGGGGCAAACGGGGAGCTGTTTTTT.